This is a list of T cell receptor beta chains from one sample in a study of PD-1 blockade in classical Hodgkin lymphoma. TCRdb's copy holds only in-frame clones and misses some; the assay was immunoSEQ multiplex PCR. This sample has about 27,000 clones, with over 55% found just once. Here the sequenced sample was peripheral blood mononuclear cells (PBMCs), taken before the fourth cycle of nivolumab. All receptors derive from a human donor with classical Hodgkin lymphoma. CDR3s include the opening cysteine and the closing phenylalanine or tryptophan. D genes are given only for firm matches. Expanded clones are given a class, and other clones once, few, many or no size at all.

CDR3: CASSHGLAGGNEQFF
DNA: TGTGCCAGCAGCCACGGTTTAGCGGGGGGGAATGAGCAGTTCTTC
length: 15
J: TRBJ2-1
size: few
D: TRBD2
V: TRBV11-2

CDR3: CASSDGRYRANTGELFF
DNA: TGTGCCAGCAGCGACGGACGATACAGGGCGAACACCGGGGAGCTGTTTTTT
length: 17
J: TRBJ2-2
size: -
D: -
V: TRBV9

CDR3: CASSPAKNIQYF
DNA: TGTGCCAGCAGTCCGGCCAAAAACATTCAGTACTTC
length: 12
J: TRBJ2-4
size: -
D: -
V: TRBV6-1

CDR3: CASSLFDEQYF
DNA: TGTGCCAGCAGTTTATTCGACGAGCAGTACTTC
length: 11
J: TRBJ2-7
size: few
D: -
V: TRBV7-9

CDR3: CASSATGALPYEQYF
DNA: TGTGCCAGCAGCGCCACAGGGGCTCTACCCTACGAGCAGTACTTC
length: 15
J: TRBJ2-7
size: -
D: TRBD1
V: TRBV27

CDR3: CSVEGAGTRYEQYF
DNA: TGCAGCGTCGAAGGGGCAGGGACCCGCTACGAGCAGTACTTC
length: 14
J: TRBJ2-7
size: few
D: -
V: TRBV29-1

CDR3: CASSGGEGTGLIEQYF
DNA: TGTGCCAGCAGTGGGGGGGAAGGGACAGGGCTCATCGAGCAGTACTTC
length: 16
J: TRBJ2-7
size: -
D: TRBD1
V: TRBV2

CDR3: CACTKTGWVTGELFF
DNA: TGTGCCTGCACTAAGACAGGTTGGGTCACCGGGGAGCTGTTTTTT
length: 15
J: TRBJ2-2
size: once
D: -
V: TRBV30

CDR3: CAWRGDSRGTEAFF
DNA: TGTGCCTGGAGGGGGGACAGCAGGGGCACTGAAGCTTTCTTT
length: 14
J: TRBJ1-1
size: -
D: TRBD1
V: TRBV30

CDR3: CASSLELNTEAFF
DNA: TGCGCCAGCAGCTTGGAACTGAACACTGAAGCTTTCTTT
length: 13
J: TRBJ1-1
size: -
D: -
V: TRBV5-1

CDR3: CASSPTGVTEAFF
DNA: TGCGCCAGCAGCCCTACAGGGGTCACTGAAGCTTTCTTT
length: 13
J: TRBJ1-1
size: -
D: TRBD1
V: TRBV5-1

CDR3: CASSSPIRNTEAFF
DNA: TGTGCCAGCAGTTCCCCGATTAGGAACACTGAAGCTTTCTTT
length: 14
J: TRBJ1-1
size: few
D: -
V: TRBV27

CDR3: CASSTGPLRTAEAFF
DNA: TGTGCCAGTAGTACCGGACCCCTTCGAACCGCTGAAGCTTTCTTT
length: 15
J: TRBJ1-1
size: -
D: -
V: TRBV19

CDR3: CASSTFKGGNQQFF
DNA: TGTGCCAGCAGCACTTTCAAGGGGGGGAACCAGCAGTTCTTC
length: 14
J: TRBJ2-1
size: -
D: -
V: TRBV9

CDR3: CASIPGRVTYEQYF
DNA: TGTGCCAGCATTCCGGGCAGGGTTACATACGAGCAGTACTTC
length: 14
J: TRBJ2-7
size: -
D: -
V: TRBV28

CDR3: CASNVNRAEETQYF
DNA: TGTGCCAGCAATGTTAACAGGGCAGAGGAGACCCAGTACTTC
length: 14
J: TRBJ2-5
size: -
D: -
V: TRBV2

CDR3: CASSQGLSPDTQYF
DNA: TGCGCCAGCAGCCAAGGACTGTCGCCAGATACGCAGTATTTT
length: 14
J: TRBJ2-3
size: -
D: -
V: TRBV4-1

CDR3: CASSTGQGTNEQYF
DNA: TGCGCCAGCAGCACCGGACAGGGCACAAACGAGCAGTACTTC
length: 14
J: TRBJ2-7
size: -
D: TRBD1
V: TRBV5-1

CDR3: CASSRGMDYHEQYF
DNA: TGTGCCAGCAGCCGCGGGATGGACTACCACGAGCAGTACTTC
length: 14
J: TRBJ2-7
size: few
D: -
V: TRBV6-5

CDR3: CASSSGRRPNEKLFF
DNA: TGTGCCAGCAGTTCAGGCCGGCGGCCTAATGAAAAACTGTTTTTT
length: 15
J: TRBJ1-4
size: -
D: -
V: TRBV27

CDR3: CASSYSKLTGDYGYTF
DNA: TGTGCCAGCAGTTACTCCAAGCTGACAGGAGATTATGGCTACACCTTC
length: 16
J: TRBJ1-2
size: medium-sized
D: -
V: TRBV6-6

CDR3: CASSITGVNYGYTF
DNA: TGTGCCAGTAGTATAACAGGGGTTAACTATGGCTACACCTTC
length: 14
J: TRBJ1-2
size: -
D: TRBD1
V: TRBV19

CDR3: CATSREDRALGEQYF
DNA: TGTGCCACCAGCAGAGAGGACAGGGCCCTGGGGGAGCAGTACTTC
length: 15
J: TRBJ2-7
size: -
D: TRBD1
V: TRBV15

CDR3: CASSSPAGVRRGELFF
DNA: TGTGCCAGCAGCTCCCCTGCGGGAGTCCGGAGGGGGGAGCTGTTTTTT
length: 16
J: TRBJ2-2
size: few
D: TRBD2
V: TRBV7-9

CDR3: CASRGQALLDTQYF
DNA: TGTGCCAGCAGAGGACAGGCGCTCTTGGATACGCAGTATTTT
length: 14
J: TRBJ2-3
size: few
D: TRBD1
V: TRBV6-5

CDR3: CASSEATAGRNYGYTF
DNA: TGTGCCAGCAGTGAAGCTACGGCAGGACGTAACTATGGCTACACCTTC
length: 16
J: TRBJ1-2
size: -
D: -
V: TRBV6-1

CDR3: CASSEEGGVAYEQYF
DNA: TGTGCCAGCAGCGAAGAAGGGGGGGTAGCCTACGAGCAGTACTTC
length: 15
J: TRBJ2-7
size: -
D: -
V: TRBV2

CDR3: CASSYPPTGHNEQFF
DNA: TGTGCCAGCAGCTATCCCCCGACAGGGCACAATGAGCAGTTCTTC
length: 15
J: TRBJ2-1
size: -
D: TRBD1
V: TRBV28

CDR3: CASSYSFNQPQHF
DNA: TGTGCCAGCAGTTACTCCTTCAATCAGCCCCAGCATTTT
length: 13
J: TRBJ1-5
size: -
D: -
V: TRBV6-5

CDR3: CASSPRWGGPPDEQFF
DNA: TGCGCCAGCAGTCCTAGGTGGGGGGGGCCACCGGATGAGCAGTTCTTC
length: 16
J: TRBJ2-1
size: -
D: -
V: TRBV4-1

CDR3: CASSVYLAGGEQYF
DNA: TGTGCCAGCAGCGTATATCTAGCGGGAGGAGAGCAGTACTTC
length: 14
J: TRBJ2-7
size: -
D: TRBD2
V: TRBV9

CDR3: CASSLTDYTGELFF
DNA: TGTGCCAGCAGCTTAACGGATTACACCGGGGAGCTGTTTTTT
length: 14
J: TRBJ2-2
size: -
D: -
V: TRBV11-2